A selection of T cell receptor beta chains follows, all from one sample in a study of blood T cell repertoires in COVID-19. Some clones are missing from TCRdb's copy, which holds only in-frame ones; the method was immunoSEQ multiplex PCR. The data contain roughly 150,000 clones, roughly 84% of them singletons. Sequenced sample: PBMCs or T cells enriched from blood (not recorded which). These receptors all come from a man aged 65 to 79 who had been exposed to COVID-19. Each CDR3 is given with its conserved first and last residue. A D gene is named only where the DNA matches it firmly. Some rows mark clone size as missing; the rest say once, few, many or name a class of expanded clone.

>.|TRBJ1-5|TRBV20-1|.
TGCAGTGCTAGTGCGGGGGGCAATCAGCCCCAGCATTTT
CSASAGGNQPQHF
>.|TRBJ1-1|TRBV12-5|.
TGTGCTAGTGGTTTGGTAGGAGGTGCGGGGAACACTGAAGCTTTCTTT
CASGLVGGAGNTEAFF
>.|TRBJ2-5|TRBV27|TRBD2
TGTGCCAGCAGTTATCGACTAGCGGACCAAGAGACCCAGTACTTC
CASSYRLADQETQYF
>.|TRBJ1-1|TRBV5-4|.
TGTGCCAGCAGCTTGGATGGGTCGACAATGAACACTGAAGCTTTCTTT
CASSLDGSTMNTEAFF
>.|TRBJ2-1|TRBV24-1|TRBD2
TGTGCCACCAGTGACCCTAGCGGGGGGCCCAACAATGAGCAGTTCTTC
CATSDPSGGPNNEQFF
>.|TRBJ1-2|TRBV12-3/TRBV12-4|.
TGTGCCAGCACCCAGGGACTCCGCTATGGCTACACCTTC
CASTQGLRYGYTF
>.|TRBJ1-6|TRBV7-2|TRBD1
TGTGCCAGCAGCCCACGGGACAGGGGCTCACCCCTCCACTTT
CASSPRDRGSPLHF
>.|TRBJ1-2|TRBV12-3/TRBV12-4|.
TGTGCCAGCAGAGTCACAGGGACGAACGGCTACACCTTC
CASRVTGTNGYTF
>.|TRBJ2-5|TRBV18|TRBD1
TGTGCCAGCTCACAAGGACAGGAAGAGACCCAGTACTTC
CASSQGQEETQYF
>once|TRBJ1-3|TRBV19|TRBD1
TGTGCCAGTAGTCAGCCGGGACAGGGCTCTGGAAACACCATATATTTT
CASSQPGQGSGNTIYF
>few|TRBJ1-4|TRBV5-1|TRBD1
TGCGCCAGCAGCGAGGGACAGGGGGGACGAGAAAAACTGTTTTTT
CASSEGQGGREKLFF
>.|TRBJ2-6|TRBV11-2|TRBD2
TGTGCCAGCAGCTCACCTAGCGGGAGAACCCTATCTGGGGCCAACGTCCTGACTTTC
CASSSPSGRTLSGANVLTF
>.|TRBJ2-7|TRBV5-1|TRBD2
TGCGCCAGCAGCTACAGACTAGCGGATCCTTACGAGCAGTACTTC
CASSYRLADPYEQYF
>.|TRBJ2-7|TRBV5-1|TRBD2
TGCGCCACCTCCCTGTCTAGCGGACCCTACGAGCAGTACTTC
CATSLSSGPYEQYF
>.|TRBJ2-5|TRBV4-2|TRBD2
TGTGCCAGCAGCCAAGCGTCCGGGAGGGAGACCCAGTACTTC
CASSQASGRETQYF
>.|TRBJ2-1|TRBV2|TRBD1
TGTGCCAGCAGGGCTACAGGGGGCGCCTCCTACAATGAGCAGTTCTTC
CASRATGGASYNEQFF
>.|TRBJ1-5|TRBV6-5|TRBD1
TGTGCCAGCGCGGGACAGGGAAATCAGCCCCAGCATTTT
CASAGQGNQPQHF
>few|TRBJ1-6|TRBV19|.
TGTGCCAGTATCGACAGCGCATATAATTCACCCCTCCACTTT
CASIDSAYNSPLHF
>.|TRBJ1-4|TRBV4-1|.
TGCGCCAGCAGCCAAGACAGGGTCGCTAATGAAAAACTGTTTTTT
CASSQDRVANEKLFF
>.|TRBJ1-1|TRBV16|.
TGTGCCAGCAGCCCGCAACAGGGTGGTGGGACTGAAGCTTTCTTT
CASSPQQGGGTEAFF
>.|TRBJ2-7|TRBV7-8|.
TGTGCCAGCAGCCCCGCCTACGAGCAGTACTTC
CASSPAYEQYF
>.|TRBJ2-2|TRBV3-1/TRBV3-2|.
TGTGCCAGCAGCCAAGGGTCCGGGGGTGGACCCGGGGAGCTGTTTTTT
CASSQGSGGGPGELFF
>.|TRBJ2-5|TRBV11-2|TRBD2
TGTGCCAGCAGCTTAGGAAAGACTAGCGGGAGCTTTCCAGAGACCCAGTACTTC
CASSLGKTSGSFPETQYF
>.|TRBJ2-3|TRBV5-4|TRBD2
TGTGCCAGCAGCAAGGGACTAGCGGGAGGAGGCACAGATACGCAGTATTTT
CASSKGLAGGGTDTQYF
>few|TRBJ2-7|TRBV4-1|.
TGCGCCAGCAGCCGATGGACAGTTTCCTACGAGCAGTACTTC
CASSRWTVSYEQYF
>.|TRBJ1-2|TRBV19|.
TGTGCCAGTAGTATTGAGCAGGCAGCATATGGCTACACCTTC
CASSIEQAAYGYTF
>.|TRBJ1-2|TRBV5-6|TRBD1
TGTGCCAGCAGCTCATCTCAGGGGGCCCAATATGGCTACACCTTC
CASSSSQGAQYGYTF
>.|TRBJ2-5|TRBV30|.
TGTGCCTGGAGCCTCTCAGGGGGAGGGACCCAGTACTTC
CAWSLSGGGTQYF
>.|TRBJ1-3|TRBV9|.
TGTGCCAGCAGCGTAGGCGGAGTTGACACCATATATTTT
CASSVGGVDTIYF
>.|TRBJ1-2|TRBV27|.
TGTGCCAGCAGTCCCGGACAAGCCTATGGCTACACCTTC
CASSPGQAYGYTF
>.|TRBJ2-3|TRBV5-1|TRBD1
TGCGCCAGCAAAAAGGACAGGGGCACAGATACGCAGTATTTT
CASKKDRGTDTQYF
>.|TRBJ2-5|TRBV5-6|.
TGTGCCAGCAGCTCGACAGGATCCCAAGAGACCCAGTACTTC
CASSSTGSQETQYF
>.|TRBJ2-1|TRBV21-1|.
TGTGCCAGCAGCAAGGGACACGGTCGAGTGAGCTCCTACAATGAGCAGTTCTTC
CASSKGHGRVSSYNEQFF
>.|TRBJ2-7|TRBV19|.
TGTGCCAGTAGTATCGGGCAGGGAAGTGGCGAGCAGTACTTC
CASSIGQGSGEQYF
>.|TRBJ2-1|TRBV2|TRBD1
TGTGCCAGCAGTGAAACTCCGACAGGGCGCAATGAGCAGTTCTTC
CASSETPTGRNEQFF
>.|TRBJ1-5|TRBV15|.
TGTGCCACCAGCACCGGACAGCCAAATCAGCCCCAGCATTTT
CATSTGQPNQPQHF